This TCR beta chain stems from a study of blood T cell repertoires in COVID-19. Study in general: Whether acute or convalescent, the COVID-19 samples came from the United States, Italy and Spain.

This clone appeared once. The CDR3 consists of 15 residues. The V end lost 3 bases, the J end lost 6 bases, and 14 bases lay between the germline ends. From germline, CDR1 is KGHDR and CDR2 SFDVKD. The protocol was immunoSEQ multiplex PCR, while the TCRdb copy is restricted to in-frame clones and leaves out a portion. The sample has about 77,000 clones, roughly 80% seen once; the top ten hold less than 25%. The sequencing input was peripheral blood. The source is a man aged 55 to 69 with acute or convalescent COVID-19. V gene TRBV24-1 combines with J gene TRBJ2-1; D perhaps matches TRBD2 (5 bases). The CDR3 loop is CATSDPSGGPNEQFF. For the CDR3, the DNA is TGTGCCACCAGTGATCCCAGCGGAGGCCCCAATGAGCAGTTCTTC.